This T cell receptor (beta chain) was obtained from a study of blood T cells in healthy people across ages. For the study at large: The template switching approach captured approximately one barcoded beta molecule for every two T cells. The study's findings and limits: With naive T cell percentage, TCR beta diversity showed a strong correlation. Naive and antigen-experienced cells were not separated, limiting conclusive comparison.

This clonotype was observed a handful of times. Antigen specificity is unknown. With a J-beta primer mix and a sample-barcoded 5' primer, a second PCR ran about 6 to 11 cycles. The template-switch adaptor was a 5' adaptor with 12 random nucleotides. It tagged each cDNA molecule. One entry per CDR3 protein results from TCRdb running MiXCR on the 5' RACE reads. The data show some 320,000 distinct CDR3 sequences, less than 30% seen once. There are 16 residues in the CDR3. Germline CDR1 is SGHTA and CDR2 is FQGNSA. The germline V and J ends were trimmed by 1 base and 7 bases, with 16 bases remaining between them.

Sample: blood. The receptor was isolated from a woman aged 70-85 years in good health. V usage is TRBV7-2 and J usage is TRBJ2-2; possible D gene TRBD2, 5 bases. Here the CDR3 DNA reads TGTGCCAGCAGCTTAGTTAGCTCGGAGGATCACGGGGAGCTGTTTTTT. Amino acid sequence: CASSLVSSEDHGELFF.